The rows below give T cell receptor beta chains drawn from one sample of a study of cytomegalovirus exposure and HLA in healthy donors. The table came from immunoSEQ multiplex PCR; TCRdb's copy has only in-frame clones and leaves some out. The sample has some 240,000 clones, 75% to 90% seen once; the top ten hold 5.5% to 7%. Sequencing was carried out using PBMCs. The receptors here all came from a woman younger than 35 in good health and CMV-seronegative. Each CDR3 is given without its conserved first and last residue. The order of the fields is J gene, V gene, clone size, CDR3 protein. Only part of the rows carry a size: once, few, many, or a class if the clone is expanded.

J: TRBJ2-3; V: TRBV29-1; size: -; CDR3: SVESGQASTDTQY
J: TRBJ2-3; V: TRBV30; size: -; CDR3: AWSVGGQGTDTQY
J: TRBJ1-1; V: TRBV30; size: -; CDR3: AWERDSQNTEAF
J: TRBJ2-1; V: TRBV4-1; size: -; CDR3: ASSQDRSRPSGRASEQF
J: TRBJ2-1; V: TRBV7-8; size: once; CDR3: ASSGDRVSYNEQF
J: TRBJ1-3; V: TRBV6-1; size: -; CDR3: ASSEGTASGNTIY
J: TRBJ2-7; V: TRBV5-1; size: -; CDR3: ASSLGSGKYEQY
J: TRBJ2-7; V: TRBV2; size: few; CDR3: ASRDYYEQY
J: TRBJ2-5; V: TRBV5-1; size: -; CDR3: ASSSSSAGGGETQY
J: TRBJ2-5; V: TRBV27; size: -; CDR3: ASSSRRGQETQY
J: TRBJ1-4; V: TRBV5-4; size: few; CDR3: ASSPRDGNEKLF
J: TRBJ2-1; V: TRBV6-6; size: -; CDR3: ASRGGAYNEQF
J: TRBJ1-1; V: TRBV18; size: -; CDR3: ASSPTPGGTEAF
J: TRBJ1-4; V: TRBV5-3; size: -; CDR3: ARSLEATLKAKLF
J: TRBJ1-2; V: TRBV28; size: -; CDR3: ASSPGTGGSRYGYT
J: TRBJ2-7; V: TRBV28; size: -; CDR3: ASSLVETHYEQY
J: TRBJ2-7; V: TRBV30; size: -; CDR3: AWSVSSARGGPVEQY
J: TRBJ2-5; V: TRBV5-1; size: -; CDR3: ATRTGGAETQY
J: TRBJ2-3; V: TRBV2; size: -; CDR3: ASSRGASGTDTQY
J: TRBJ1-5; V: TRBV7-9; size: -; CDR3: ASSSLDSNQPQH
J: TRBJ2-1; V: TRBV4-1; size: -; CDR3: ASSQDRLAGDEQF
J: TRBJ2-3; V: TRBV28; size: -; CDR3: ASSLSNTDTQY
J: TRBJ1-1; V: TRBV4-1; size: -; CDR3: ASSPTDRRDTEAF
J: TRBJ2-2; V: TRBV9; size: -; CDR3: ASSVVWGTGELF
J: TRBJ1-1; V: TRBV18; size: -; CDR3: ASSPLGQVNTEAF
J: TRBJ1-2; V: TRBV30; size: once; CDR3: AWSRAGKSGYT
J: TRBJ2-1; V: TRBV6-5; size: -; CDR3: ASSIDRGPYNEQF
J: TRBJ1-1; V: TRBV6-1; size: -; CDR3: ASRRTGETEAF
J: TRBJ2-1; V: TRBV9; size: -; CDR3: ASSRSGGPLIEQF
J: TRBJ1-1; V: TRBV6-6; size: once; CDR3: ASSKTGTGDTEAF
J: TRBJ2-7; V: TRBV20-1; size: -; CDR3: SAPAAGEQY
J: TRBJ1-5; V: TRBV19; size: -; CDR3: ASRPPGWEMPQH
J: TRBJ1-1; V: TRBV9; size: -; CDR3: ASSVEDDTGAF
J: TRBJ2-7; V: TRBV29-1; size: -; CDR3: SVATFYEQY
J: TRBJ2-7; V: TRBV7-9; size: -; CDR3: ASSLDRRAYEQY
J: TRBJ2-7; V: TRBV7-8; size: -; CDR3: ASSLEGGLSSYEQY
J: TRBJ2-2; V: TRBV7-9; size: few; CDR3: ASSLVSGGELF
J: TRBJ2-7; V: TRBV29-1; size: -; CDR3: SVEGWGTKPYEQY
J: TRBJ1-1; V: TRBV19; size: few; CDR3: ASSIVGGRTEAF
J: TRBJ2-7; V: TRBV6-4; size: -; CDR3: ASSDSAGLAGALPGEQY
J: TRBJ2-2; V: TRBV2; size: few; CDR3: ASSEAVLAGGVDTGELF
J: TRBJ1-2; V: TRBV9; size: -; CDR3: ASSADYGYT
J: TRBJ1-1; V: TRBV5-1; size: few; CDR3: ASAENTEAF
J: TRBJ2-2; V: TRBV7-3; size: -; CDR3: ASSATNRVAGELF
J: TRBJ2-7; V: TRBV2; size: -; CDR3: ASSNVSGRLAYEQY
J: TRBJ1-2; V: TRBV28; size: -; CDR3: ASTDPGQGYYGYT
J: TRBJ2-1; V: TRBV5-1; size: -; CDR3: ASSFGAGTGVYNEQF
J: TRBJ2-7; V: TRBV4-1; size: -; CDR3: ASSQDGTSGKGVYEQY
J: TRBJ2-7; V: TRBV7-2; size: few; CDR3: ASSQRSSYEQY
J: TRBJ1-2; V: TRBV11-1; size: -; CDR3: ASSSQVGYT
J: TRBJ1-2; V: TRBV2; size: -; CDR3: ASTGTGDGYT
J: TRBJ2-3; V: TRBV7-9; size: -; CDR3: ASAGTSGSLKGTDTQY
J: TRBJ2-7; V: TRBV6-5; size: once; CDR3: ASSYDRGNYEQY
J: TRBJ2-1; V: TRBV9; size: -; CDR3: ASSLGAGGSYNEQF
J: TRBJ2-1; V: TRBV9; size: -; CDR3: ASSPEGYEQF
J: TRBJ2-1; V: TRBV19; size: once; CDR3: ASSELAGAIYNEQF
J: TRBJ1-2; V: TRBV7-8; size: -; CDR3: ASSPLRQGGEGYT
J: TRBJ1-3; V: TRBV4-1; size: -; CDR3: ASSHGATGGSGNTIY
J: TRBJ2-2; V: TRBV4-2; size: -; CDR3: ASSQYGIDTGELF